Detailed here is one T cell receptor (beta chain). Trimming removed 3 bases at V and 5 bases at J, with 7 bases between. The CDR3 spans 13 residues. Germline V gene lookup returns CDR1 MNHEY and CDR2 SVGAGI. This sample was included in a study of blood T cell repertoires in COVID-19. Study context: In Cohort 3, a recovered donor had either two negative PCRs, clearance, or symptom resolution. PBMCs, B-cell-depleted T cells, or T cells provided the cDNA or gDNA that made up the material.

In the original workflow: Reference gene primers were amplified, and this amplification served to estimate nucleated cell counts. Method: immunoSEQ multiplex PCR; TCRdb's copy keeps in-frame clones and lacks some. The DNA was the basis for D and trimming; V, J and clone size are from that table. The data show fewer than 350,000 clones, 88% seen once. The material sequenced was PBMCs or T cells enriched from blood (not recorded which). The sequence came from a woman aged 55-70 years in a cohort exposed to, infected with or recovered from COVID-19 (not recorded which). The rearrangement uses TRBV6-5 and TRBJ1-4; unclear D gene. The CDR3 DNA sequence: TGTGCCAGCAGTTATCCCGGGAATGAAAAACTGTTTTTT. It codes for CASSYPGNEKLFF.